Given below is one T cell receptor beta chain in context. Its antigen is unknown. TCRdb reprocessed the RT-PCR reads via MiXCR and lists one record per CDR3 protein. The sample consists of more than 400,000 distinct CDR3 sequences, approximately 11% of them appearing once. The CDR3 has 14 amino acids. Unmatched junction bases numbered 2, after V lost 1 base and J lost 8 bases. The V gene's germline CDR1 is LGHNA and CDR2 YSLEER. These data come from a study of response to subunit inactivated influenza vaccine. Study-level findings and limits: Authors suggested few new T cells are recruited by each seasonal influenza vaccination.

This receptor was obtained from a man in his fifties or sixties who received an inactivated influenza vaccine. The sample was PBMCs from blood, taken 45 days after vaccination. The chain has TRBV4-3 and TRBJ1-1; 12 nucleotides agree with TRBD1. The CDR3 spells CASSQVGTGGEAFF. The CDR3 nucleotides are TGCGCCAGCAGCCAAGTCGGGACAGGGGGCGAAGCTTTCTTT.